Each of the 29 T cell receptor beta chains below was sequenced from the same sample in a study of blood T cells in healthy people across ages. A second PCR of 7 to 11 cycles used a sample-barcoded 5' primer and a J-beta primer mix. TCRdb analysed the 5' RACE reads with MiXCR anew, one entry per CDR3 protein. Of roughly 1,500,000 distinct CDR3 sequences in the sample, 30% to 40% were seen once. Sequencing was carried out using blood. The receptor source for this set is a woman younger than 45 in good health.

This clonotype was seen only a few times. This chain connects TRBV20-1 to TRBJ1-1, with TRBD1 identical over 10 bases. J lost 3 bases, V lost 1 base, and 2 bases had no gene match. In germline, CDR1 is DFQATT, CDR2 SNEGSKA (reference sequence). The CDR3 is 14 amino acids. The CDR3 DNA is TGCAGTGCTAGAGTTGGGACAGGGGACACTGAAGCTTTCTTT. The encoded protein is CSARVGTGDTEAFF.

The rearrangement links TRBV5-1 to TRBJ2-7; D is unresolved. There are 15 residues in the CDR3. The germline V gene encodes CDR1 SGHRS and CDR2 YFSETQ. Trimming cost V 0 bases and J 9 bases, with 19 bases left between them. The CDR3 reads CASSLESGPLVRQYF. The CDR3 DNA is TGCGCCAGCAGCTTGGAATCAGGACCGCTCGTTAGGCAGTACTTC. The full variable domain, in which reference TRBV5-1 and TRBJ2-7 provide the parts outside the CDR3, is KAGVTQTPRYLIKTRGQQVTLSCSPISGHRSVSWYQQTPGQGLQFLFEYFSETQRNKGNFPGRFSGRQFSNSRSEMNVSTLELGDSALYLCASSLESGPLVRQYFGPGTRLTVT.

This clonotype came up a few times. CDR3 amino acids: CASASGEGYEQFF. The CDR3 bases are TGTGCCAGCGCTAGCGGGGAGGGCTATGAGCAGTTCTTC. The gene calls are TRBV2 and TRBJ2-1, with 9 nucleotides matching TRBD2. J was trimmed by 8 bases and V by 8 bases; bases with no gene match: 7. Germline values: CDR1 SNHLY, CDR2 FYNNEI. The CDR3 consists of 13 residues. The full variable domain, in which reference TRBV2 and TRBJ2-1 provide the parts outside the CDR3, is EPEVTQTPSHQVTQMGQEVILRCVPISNHLYFYWYRQILGQKVEFLVSFYNNEISEKSEIFDDQFSVERPDGSNFTLKIRSTKLEDSAMYFCASASGEGYEQFFGPGTRLTVL.

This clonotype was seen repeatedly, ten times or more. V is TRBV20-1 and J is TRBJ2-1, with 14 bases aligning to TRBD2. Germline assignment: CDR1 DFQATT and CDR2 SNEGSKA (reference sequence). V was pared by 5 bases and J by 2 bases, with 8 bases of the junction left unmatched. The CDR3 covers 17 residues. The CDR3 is CSAYNRLAGGPYNEQFF. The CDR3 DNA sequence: TGCAGTGCTTACAATCGACTAGCGGGAGGGCCCTACAATGAGCAGTTCTTC.

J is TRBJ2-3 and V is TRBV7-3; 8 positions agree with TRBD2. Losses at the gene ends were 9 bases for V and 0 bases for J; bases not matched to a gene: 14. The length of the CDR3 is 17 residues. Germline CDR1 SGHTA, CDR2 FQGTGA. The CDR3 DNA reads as TGTGCCAGTAGCCCCCCGGGGGTAGCGGGGAGCACAGATACGCAGTATTTT. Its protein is CASSPPGVAGSTDTQYF.

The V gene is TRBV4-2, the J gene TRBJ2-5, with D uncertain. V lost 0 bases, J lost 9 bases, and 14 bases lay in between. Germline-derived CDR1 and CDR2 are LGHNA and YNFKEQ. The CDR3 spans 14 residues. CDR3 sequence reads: CASSQEVRGWAQYF. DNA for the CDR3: TGTGCCAGCAGCCAAGAGGTTCGAGGCTGGGCCCAGTACTTC.

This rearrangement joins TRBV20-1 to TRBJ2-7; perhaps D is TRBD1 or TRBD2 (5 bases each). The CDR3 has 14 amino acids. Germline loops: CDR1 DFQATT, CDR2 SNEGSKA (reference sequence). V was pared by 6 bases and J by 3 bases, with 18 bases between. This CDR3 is CSAGGPGTVYEQYF. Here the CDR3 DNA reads TGCAGTGCGGGTGGACCCGGGACCGTCTACGAGCAGTACTTC.

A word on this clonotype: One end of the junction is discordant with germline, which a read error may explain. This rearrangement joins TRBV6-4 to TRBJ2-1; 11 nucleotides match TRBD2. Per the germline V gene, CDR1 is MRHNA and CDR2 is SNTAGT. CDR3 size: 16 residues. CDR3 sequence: CASSPRLAGSNNGQFF. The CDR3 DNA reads TGTGCCAGCAGTCCAAGACTAGCGGGGTCCAACAATGGGCAGTTCTTC.

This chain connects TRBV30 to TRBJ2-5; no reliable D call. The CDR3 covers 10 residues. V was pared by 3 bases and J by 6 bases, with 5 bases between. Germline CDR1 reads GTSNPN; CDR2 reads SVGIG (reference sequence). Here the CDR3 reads CAWRKQTQYF. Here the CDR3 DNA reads TGTGCCTGGAGGAAGCAGACCCAGTACTTC. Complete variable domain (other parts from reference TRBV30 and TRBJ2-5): SQTIHQWPATLVQPVGSPLSLECTVEGTSNPNLYWYRQAAGRGLQLLFYSVGIGQISSEVPQNLSASRPQDRQFILSSKKLLLSDSGFYLCAWRKQTQYFGPGTRLLVL.

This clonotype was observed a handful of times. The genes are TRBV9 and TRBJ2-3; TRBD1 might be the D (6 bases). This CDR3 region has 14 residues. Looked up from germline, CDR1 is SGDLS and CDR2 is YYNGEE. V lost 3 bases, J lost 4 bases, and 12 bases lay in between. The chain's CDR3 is CASSETGYPDTQYF. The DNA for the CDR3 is TGTGCCAGCAGCGAAACAGGGTACCCAGATACGCAGTATTTT.

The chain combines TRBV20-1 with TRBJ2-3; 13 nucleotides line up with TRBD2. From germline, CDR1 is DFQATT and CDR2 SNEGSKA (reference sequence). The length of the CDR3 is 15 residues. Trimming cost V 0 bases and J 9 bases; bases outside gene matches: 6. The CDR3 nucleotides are TGCAGTGCTAGAGATGGGACTAGCGGGGCACACACGCAGTATTTT. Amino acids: CSARDGTSGAHTQYF.

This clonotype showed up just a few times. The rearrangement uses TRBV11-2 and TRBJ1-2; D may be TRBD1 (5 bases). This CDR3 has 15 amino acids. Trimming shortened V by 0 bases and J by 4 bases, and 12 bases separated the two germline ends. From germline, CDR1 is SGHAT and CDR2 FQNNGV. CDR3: CASSLDLTARYGYTF. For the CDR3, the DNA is TGTGCCAGCAGCTTAGATCTGACAGCCCGCTATGGCTACACCTTC. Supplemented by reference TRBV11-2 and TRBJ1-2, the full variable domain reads EAGVAQSPRYKIIEKRQSVAFWCNPISGHATLYWYQQILGQGPKLLIQFQNNGVVDDSQLPKDRFSAERLKGVDSTLKIQPAKLEDSAVYLCASSLDLTARYGYTFGSGTRLTVV.

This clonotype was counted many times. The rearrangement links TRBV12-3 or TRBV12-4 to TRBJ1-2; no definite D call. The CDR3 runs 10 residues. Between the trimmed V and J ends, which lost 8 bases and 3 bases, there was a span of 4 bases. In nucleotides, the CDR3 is TGTGCCAGCGGGGACTATGGCTACACCTTC. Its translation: CASGDYGYTF.

CDR3 DNA: TGTGCCAGCAGCTTAAGAGTTGGTGGGGCCAACGTCCTGACTTTC. It translates to CASSLRVGGANVLTF. The chain recombines TRBV7-3 with TRBJ2-6; no firm D call. The CDR3 sequence is 15 residues long. Trimming shortened V by 1 base and J by 3 bases, and 7 bases separated the two germline ends. Germline V gene sequence: CDR1 SGHTA, CDR2 FQGTGA.

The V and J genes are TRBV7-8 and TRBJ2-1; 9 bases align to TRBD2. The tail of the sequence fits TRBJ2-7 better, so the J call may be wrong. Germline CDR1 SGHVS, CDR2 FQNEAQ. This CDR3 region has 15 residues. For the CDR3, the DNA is TGTGCCAGCAGCTTTTTGACTAGCGGCTACAATGAGCAGTACTTC. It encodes CASSFLTSGYNEQYF.

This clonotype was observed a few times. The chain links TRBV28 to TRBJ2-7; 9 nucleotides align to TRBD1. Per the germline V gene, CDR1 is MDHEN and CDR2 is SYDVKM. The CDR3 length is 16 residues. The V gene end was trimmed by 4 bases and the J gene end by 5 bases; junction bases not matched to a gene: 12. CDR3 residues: CASSSTAGTGTHEQYF. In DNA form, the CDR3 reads TGTGCCAGCAGTTCCACCGCCGGGACAGGGACCCACGAGCAGTACTTC.

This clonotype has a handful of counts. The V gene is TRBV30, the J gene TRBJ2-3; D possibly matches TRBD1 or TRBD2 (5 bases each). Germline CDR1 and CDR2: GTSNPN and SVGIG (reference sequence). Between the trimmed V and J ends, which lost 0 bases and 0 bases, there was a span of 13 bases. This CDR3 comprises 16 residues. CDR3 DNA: TGTGCCTGGAGTGTACGGGGCAGAACCAGCACAGATACGCAGTATTTT. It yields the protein CAWSVRGRTSTDTQYF.

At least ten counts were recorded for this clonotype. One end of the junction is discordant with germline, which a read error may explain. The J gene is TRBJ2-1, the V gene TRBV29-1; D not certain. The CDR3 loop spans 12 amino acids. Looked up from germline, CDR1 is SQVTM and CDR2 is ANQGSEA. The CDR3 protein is CSVQEAYNEQFF. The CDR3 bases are TGCAGCGTTCAAGAGGCCTACAATGAGCAGTTCTTC.

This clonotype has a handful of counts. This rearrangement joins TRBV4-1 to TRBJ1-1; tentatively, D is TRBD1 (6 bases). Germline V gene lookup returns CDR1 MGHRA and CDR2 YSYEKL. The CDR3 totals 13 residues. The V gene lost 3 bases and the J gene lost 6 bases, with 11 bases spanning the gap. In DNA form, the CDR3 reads TGCGCCAGCAGCCAGGGGGCGGTGGCTGAAGCTTTCTTT. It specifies CASSQGAVAEAFF.

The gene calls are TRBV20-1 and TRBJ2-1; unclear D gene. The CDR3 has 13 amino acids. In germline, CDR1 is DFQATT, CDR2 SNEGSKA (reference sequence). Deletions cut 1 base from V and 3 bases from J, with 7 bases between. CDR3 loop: CSARVPDYNEQFF. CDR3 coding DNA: TGCAGTGCTAGAGTCCCGGACTACAATGAGCAGTTCTTC.

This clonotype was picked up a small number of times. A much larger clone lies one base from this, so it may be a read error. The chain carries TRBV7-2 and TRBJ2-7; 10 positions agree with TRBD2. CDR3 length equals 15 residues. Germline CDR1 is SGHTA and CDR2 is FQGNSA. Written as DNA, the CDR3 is TGTGCCGGCAGCTTAGGGCTAGCGGGAGTTTACGAGCAGTACTTC. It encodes CAGSLGLAGVYEQYF.

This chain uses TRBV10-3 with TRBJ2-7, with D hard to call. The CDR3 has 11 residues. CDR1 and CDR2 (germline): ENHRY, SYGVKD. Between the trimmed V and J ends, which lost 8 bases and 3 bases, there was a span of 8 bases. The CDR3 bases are TGTGCCATCGGCGATTTCTACGAGCAGTACTTC. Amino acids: CAIGDFYEQYF.

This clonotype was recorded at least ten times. CDR3 amino acids: CASSPLPGTLKETQYF. The DNA of the CDR3 is TGCGCCAGCAGCCCCTTACCCGGGACCCTAAAAGAGACCCAGTACTTC. This chain links TRBV4-1 with TRBJ2-5; D tentatively reads TRBD1 or TRBD2 (5 bases each). Deletions cut 4 bases from V and 3 bases from J, with 18 bases between. The CDR3 is made up of 16 amino acids. Germline CDR1 and CDR2: MGHRA and YSYEKL.

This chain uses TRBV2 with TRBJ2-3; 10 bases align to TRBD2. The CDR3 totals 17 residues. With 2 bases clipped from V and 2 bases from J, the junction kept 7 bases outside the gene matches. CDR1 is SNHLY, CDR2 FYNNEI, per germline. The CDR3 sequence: CASSEYLAGATTDTQYF. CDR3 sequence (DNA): TGTGCCAGCAGTGAATACCTAGCGGGGGCCACCACAGATACGCAGTATTTT. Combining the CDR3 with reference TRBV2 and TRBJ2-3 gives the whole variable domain EPEVTQTPSHQVTQMGQEVILRCVPISNHLYFYWYRQILGQKVEFLVSFYNNEISEKSEIFDDQFSVERPDGSNFTLKIRSTKLEDSAMYFCASSEYLAGATTDTQYFGPGTRLTVL.

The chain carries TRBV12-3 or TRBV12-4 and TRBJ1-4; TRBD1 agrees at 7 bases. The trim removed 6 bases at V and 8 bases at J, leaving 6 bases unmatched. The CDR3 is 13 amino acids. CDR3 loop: CASRGTELEKLFF. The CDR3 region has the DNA TGTGCCAGCAGGGGGACAGAGTTGGAAAAACTGTTTTTT.

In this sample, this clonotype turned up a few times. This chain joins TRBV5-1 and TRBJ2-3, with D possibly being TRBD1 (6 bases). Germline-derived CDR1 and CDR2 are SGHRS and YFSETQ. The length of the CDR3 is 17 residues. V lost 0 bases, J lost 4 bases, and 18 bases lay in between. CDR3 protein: CASSLVFVQGIADTQYF. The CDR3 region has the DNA TGCGCCAGCAGCTTGGTATTTGTACAGGGAATCGCAGATACGCAGTATTTT.

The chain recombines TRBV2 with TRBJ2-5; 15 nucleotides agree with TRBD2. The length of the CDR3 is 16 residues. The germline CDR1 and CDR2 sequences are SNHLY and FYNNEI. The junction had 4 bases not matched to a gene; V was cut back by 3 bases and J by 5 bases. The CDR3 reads CASSDGLAGGSETQYF. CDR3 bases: TGTGCCAGCAGTGATGGACTAGCGGGGGGGTCGGAGACCCAGTACTTC.

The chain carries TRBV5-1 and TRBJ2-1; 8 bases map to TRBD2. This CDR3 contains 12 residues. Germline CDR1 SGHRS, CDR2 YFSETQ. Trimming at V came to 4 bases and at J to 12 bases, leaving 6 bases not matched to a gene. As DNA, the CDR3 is TGCGCCAGCAGCACCAGCGGGAGCGGGCAGTTCTTC. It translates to CASSTSGSGQFF. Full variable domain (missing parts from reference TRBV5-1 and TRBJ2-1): KAGVTQTPRYLIKTRGQQVTLSCSPISGHRSVSWYQQTPGQGLQFLFEYFSETQRNKGNFPGRFSGRQFSNSRSEMNVSTLELGDSALYLCASSTSGSGQFFGPGTRLTVL.

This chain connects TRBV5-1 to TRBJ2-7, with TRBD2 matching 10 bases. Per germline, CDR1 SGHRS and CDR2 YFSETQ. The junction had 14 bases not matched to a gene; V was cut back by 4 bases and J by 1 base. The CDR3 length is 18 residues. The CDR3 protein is CASSPTGLLAGESYEQYF. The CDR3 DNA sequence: TGCGCCAGCAGCCCCACAGGTCTCCTAGCGGGGGAGTCCTACGAGCAGTACTTC.